This T cell receptor beta chain was identified during a study of shared clonotypes between healthy human individuals. Whole-study context: The study drew on two women and a few men aged 18 to 49 as donors.

This CDR3 is built from 18 residues. From germline, CDR1 is MDHEN and CDR2 SYDVKM. The V gene lost 7 bases and the J gene lost 0 bases, with 22 bases spanning the gap. Naive CD8 cells lacked CD45RO and underwent positive selection for CCR7, leaving out terminally differentiated effector memory CD45RA+ cells. This table comes from immunoSEQ multiplex PCR, and its TCRdb copy is limited to in-frame clones, with some not included. In the table there are more than 2 million clones, over 85% of which are singletons. Points on this clone: Its matching antigen is unknown.

Broader study findings: Generally, naive subsets came out with larger estimated richness than memory subsets. Non-shared clonotypes had lower generation probabilities than clonotypes shared by all four sorted-subset donors.

V gene TRBV28 combines with J gene TRBJ1-5; D may be TRBD1 (6 bases). This receptor was obtained from a young man in good health. Some clones in this sample may be carry-over from other donors' samples. Sample: naive CD8+ T cells from PBMCs. The CDR3 region has the DNA TGTGCCAGCACTATGGACAGTTTCCGTCTTATTAGCAATCAGCCCCAGCATTTT. This encodes CASTMDSFRLISNQPQHF.